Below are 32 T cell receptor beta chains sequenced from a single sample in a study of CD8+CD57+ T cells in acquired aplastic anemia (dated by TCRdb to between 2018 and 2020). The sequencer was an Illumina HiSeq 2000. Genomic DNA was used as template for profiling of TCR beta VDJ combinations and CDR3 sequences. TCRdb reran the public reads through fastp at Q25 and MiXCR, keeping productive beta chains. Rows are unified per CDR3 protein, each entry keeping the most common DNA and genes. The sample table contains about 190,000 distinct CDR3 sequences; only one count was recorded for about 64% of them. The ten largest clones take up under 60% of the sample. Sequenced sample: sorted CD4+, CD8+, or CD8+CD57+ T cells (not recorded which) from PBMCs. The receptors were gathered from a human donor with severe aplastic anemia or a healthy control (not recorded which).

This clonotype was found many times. The CDR3 DNA reads as TGTGCCAGCAGTGAAGATTACGATACGCAGTATTTT. Translation: CASSEDYDTQYF. The V gene is TRBV6-1, the J gene TRBJ2-3, with D uncertain. The germline gives CDR1 MNHNS, CDR2 SASEGT. This CDR3 has 12 residues. V was shortened by 1 base and J by 6 bases, with 5 bases between the two germline ends.

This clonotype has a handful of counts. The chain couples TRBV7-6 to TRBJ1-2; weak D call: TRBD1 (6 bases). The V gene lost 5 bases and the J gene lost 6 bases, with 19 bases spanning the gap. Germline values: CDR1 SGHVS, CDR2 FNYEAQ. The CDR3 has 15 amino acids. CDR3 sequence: CASSVGAGARHGYTF. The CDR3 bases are TGTGCCAGCAGCGTAGGCGCGGGGGCGCGGCATGGCTACACCTTC. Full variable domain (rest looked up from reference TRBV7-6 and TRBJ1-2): GAGVSQSPRYKVTKRGQDVALRCDPISGHVSLYWYRQALGQGPEFLTYFNYEAQQDKSGLPNDRFSAERPEGSISTLTIQRTEQRDSAMYRCASSVGAGARHGYTFGSGTRLTVV.

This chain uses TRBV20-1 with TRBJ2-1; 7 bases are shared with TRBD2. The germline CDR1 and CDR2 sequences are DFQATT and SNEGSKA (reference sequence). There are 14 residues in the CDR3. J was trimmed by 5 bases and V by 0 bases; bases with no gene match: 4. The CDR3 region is CSARDRLAHNEQFF. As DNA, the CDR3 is TGCAGTGCTAGAGATCGACTAGCCCACAATGAGCAGTTCTTC.

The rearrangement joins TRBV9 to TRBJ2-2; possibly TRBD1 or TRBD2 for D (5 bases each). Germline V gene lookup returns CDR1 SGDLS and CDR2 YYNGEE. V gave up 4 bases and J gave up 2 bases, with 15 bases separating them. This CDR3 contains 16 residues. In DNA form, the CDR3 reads TGTGCCAGCAGCTCCGGGACCAGGCTTAACACCGGGGAGCTGTTTTTT. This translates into CASSSGTRLNTGELFF.

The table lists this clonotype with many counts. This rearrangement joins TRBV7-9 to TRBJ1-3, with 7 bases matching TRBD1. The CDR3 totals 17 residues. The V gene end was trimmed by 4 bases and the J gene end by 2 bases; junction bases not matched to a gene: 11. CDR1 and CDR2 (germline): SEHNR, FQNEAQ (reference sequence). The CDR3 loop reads CASSSTRTGPTGNTIYF. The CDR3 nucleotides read TGTGCCAGCAGCTCTACCCGGACAGGACCTACTGGAAACACCATATATTTT.

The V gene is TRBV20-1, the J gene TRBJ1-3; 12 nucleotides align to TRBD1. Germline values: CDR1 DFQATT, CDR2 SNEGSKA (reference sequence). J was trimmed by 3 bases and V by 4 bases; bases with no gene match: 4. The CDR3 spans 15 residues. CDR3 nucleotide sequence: TGCAGTGCTATAGGGACAGGGGGCGGTGGAAACACCATATATTTT. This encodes CSAIGTGGGGNTIYF.

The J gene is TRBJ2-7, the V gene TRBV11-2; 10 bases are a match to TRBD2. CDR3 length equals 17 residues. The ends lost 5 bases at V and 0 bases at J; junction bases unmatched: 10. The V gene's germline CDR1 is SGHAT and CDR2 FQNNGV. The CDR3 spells CASSRTETSGYSYEQYF. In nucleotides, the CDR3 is TGTGCCAGCAGCCGAACGGAGACTAGCGGGTACTCCTACGAGCAGTACTTC.

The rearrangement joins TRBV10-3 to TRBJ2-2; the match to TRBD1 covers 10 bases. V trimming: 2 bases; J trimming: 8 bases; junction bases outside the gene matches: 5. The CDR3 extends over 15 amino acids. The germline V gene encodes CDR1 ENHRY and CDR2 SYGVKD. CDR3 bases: TGTGCCATCAGTGAGGCGGGACAGGGGAGTGGGGAGCTGTTTTTT. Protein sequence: CAISEAGQGSGELFF.

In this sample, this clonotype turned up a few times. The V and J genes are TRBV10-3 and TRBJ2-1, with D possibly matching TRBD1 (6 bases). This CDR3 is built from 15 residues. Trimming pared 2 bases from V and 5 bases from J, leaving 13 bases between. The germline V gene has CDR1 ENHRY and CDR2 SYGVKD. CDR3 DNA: TGTGCCATCAGTGAGACGGCAGGGGAAGACAATGAGCAGTTCTTC. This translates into CAISETAGEDNEQFF.

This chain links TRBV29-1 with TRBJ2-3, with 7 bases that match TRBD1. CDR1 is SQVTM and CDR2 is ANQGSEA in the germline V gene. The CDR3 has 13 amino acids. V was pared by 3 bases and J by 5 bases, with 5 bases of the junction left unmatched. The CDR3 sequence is CSVEPRTGDTQYF. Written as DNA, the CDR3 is TGCAGCGTTGAGCCCAGGACAGGAGATACGCAGTATTTT.

CDR3 nucleotides: TGTGCCAGCAGTGAAGAGTGGAGTCAGCCCCAGCATTTT. As protein: CASSEEWSQPQHF. The rearrangement joins TRBV2 to TRBJ1-5; D is unclear. CDR3 size: 13 residues. Trimming took off 1 base at V and 6 bases at J, with 7 bases between the two ends. Germline CDR1 SNHLY, CDR2 FYNNEI.

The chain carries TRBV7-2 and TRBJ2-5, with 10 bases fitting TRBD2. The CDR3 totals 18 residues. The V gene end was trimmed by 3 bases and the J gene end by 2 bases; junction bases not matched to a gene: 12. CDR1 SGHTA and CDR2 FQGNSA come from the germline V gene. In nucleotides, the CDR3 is TGTGCCAGCAGCTTGATACTTGCGAGCGGGGGGGTTCAAGAGACCCAGTACTTC. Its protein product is CASSLILASGGVQETQYF.

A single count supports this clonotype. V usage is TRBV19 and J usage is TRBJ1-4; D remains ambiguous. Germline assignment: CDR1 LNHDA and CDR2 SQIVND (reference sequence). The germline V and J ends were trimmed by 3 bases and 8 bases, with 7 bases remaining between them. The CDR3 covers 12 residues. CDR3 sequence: CASSILREKLFF. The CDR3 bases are TGTGCCAGTAGTATTTTGAGGGAAAAACTGTTTTTT.

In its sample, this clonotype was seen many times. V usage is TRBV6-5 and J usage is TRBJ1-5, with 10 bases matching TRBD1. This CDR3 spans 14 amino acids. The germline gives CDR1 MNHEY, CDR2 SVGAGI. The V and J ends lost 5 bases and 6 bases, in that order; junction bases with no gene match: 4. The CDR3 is CASSTGTGVQPQHF. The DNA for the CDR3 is TGTGCCAGCAGTACCGGGACAGGGGTTCAGCCCCAGCATTTT.

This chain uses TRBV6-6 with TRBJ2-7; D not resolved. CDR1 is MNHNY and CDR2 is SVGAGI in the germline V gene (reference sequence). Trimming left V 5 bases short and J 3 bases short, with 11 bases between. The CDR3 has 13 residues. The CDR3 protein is CASSEPDNYEQYF. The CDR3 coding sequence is TGTGCCAGCAGTGAGCCCGATAACTACGAGCAGTACTTC.

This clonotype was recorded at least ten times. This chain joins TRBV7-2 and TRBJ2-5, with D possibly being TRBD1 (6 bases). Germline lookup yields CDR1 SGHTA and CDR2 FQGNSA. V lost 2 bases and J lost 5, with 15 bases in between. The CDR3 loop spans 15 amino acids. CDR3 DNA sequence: TGTGCCAGCAGCTTATATGTGGGGGCCTCGGAGACCCAGTACTTC. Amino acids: CASSLYVGASETQYF.

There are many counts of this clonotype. The CDR3 DNA sequence: TGTGCCAGCAGCCACGGACTAGCGGGGAAAACAGATACGCAGTATTTT. Translating it yields CASSHGLAGKTDTQYF. The chain recombines TRBV7-6 with TRBJ2-3; 12 positions agree with TRBD2. CDR1 is SGHVS and CDR2 is FNYEAQ in the germline V gene. The trim removed 5 bases at V and 3 bases at J, leaving 6 bases unmatched. This CDR3 region has 16 residues.

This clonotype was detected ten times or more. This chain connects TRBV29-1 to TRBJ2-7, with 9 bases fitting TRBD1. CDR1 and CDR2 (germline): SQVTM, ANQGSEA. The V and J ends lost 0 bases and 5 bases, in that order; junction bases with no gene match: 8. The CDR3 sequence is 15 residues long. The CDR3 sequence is CSVEDSGDRVHEQYF. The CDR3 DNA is TGCAGCGTTGAAGATTCGGGGGACAGGGTTCACGAGCAGTACTTC.

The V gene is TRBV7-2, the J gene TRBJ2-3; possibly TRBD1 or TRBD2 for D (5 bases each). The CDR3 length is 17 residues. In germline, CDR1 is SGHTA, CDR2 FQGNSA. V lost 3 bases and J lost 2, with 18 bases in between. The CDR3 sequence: CASSFASSGTHTDTQYF. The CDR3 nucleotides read TGTGCCAGCAGCTTTGCCTCTTCCGGGACCCACACAGATACGCAGTATTTT.

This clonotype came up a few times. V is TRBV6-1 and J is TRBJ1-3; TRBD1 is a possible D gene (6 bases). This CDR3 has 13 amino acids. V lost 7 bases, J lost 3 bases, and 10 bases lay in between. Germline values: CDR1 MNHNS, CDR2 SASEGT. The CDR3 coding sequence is TGTGCCAGCAACCCACAGGGTGGAAACACCATATATTTT. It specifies CASNPQGGNTIYF.

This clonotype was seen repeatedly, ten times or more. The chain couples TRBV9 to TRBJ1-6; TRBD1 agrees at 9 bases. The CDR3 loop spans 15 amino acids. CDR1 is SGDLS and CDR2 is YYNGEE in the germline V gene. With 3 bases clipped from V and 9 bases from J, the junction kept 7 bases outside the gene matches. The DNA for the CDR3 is TGTGCCAGCAGCGGAGCCGGGACAGGGTTTTCACCCCTCCACTTT. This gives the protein CASSGAGTGFSPLHF.

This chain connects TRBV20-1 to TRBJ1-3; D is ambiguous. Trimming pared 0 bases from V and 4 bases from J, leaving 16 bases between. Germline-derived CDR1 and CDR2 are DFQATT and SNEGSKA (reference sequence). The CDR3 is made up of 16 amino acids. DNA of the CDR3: TGCAGTGCTAGAGACCCTTCGGCCAGGTTCGGAAACACCATATATTTT. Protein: CSARDPSARFGNTIYF.

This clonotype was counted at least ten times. CDR3 DNA sequence: TGCGCCAGCAGCCAAGGTGACCAGGGCTACGACGAGCAGTACTTC. It encodes CASSQGDQGYDEQYF. V usage is TRBV4-3 and J usage is TRBJ2-7, with D tentatively TRBD1 (5 bases). V lost 1 base and J lost 5, with 15 bases in between. CDR1 is LGHNA and CDR2 is YSLEER in the germline V gene. The CDR3 has 15 amino acids.

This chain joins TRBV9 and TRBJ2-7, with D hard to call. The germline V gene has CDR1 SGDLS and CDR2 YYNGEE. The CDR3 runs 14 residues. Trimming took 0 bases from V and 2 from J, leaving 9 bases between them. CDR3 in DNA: TGTGCCAGCAGCGTAGCCGGCAGGACCTACGAGCAGTACTTC. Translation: CASSVAGRTYEQYF. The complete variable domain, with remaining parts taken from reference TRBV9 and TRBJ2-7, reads DSGVTQTPKHLITATGQRVTLRCSPRSGDLSVYWYQQSLDQGLQFLIQYYNGEERAKGNILERFSAQQFPDLHSELNLSSLELGDSALYFCASSVAGRTYEQYFGPGTRLTVT.

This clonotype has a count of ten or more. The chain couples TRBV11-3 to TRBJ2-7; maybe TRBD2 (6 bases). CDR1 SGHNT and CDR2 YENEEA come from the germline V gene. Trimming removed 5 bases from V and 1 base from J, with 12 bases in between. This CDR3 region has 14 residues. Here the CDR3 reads CASSPRRASYEQYF. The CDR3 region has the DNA TGTGCCAGCAGCCCTAGGAGGGCTTCCTACGAGCAGTACTTC.

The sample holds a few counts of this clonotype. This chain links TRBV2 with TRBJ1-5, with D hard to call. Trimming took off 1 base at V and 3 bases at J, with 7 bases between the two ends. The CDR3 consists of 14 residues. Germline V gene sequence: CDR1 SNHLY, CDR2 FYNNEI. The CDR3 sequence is CASSEGSFNQPQHF. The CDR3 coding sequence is TGTGCCAGCAGTGAAGGGAGTTTCAATCAGCCCCAGCATTTT.

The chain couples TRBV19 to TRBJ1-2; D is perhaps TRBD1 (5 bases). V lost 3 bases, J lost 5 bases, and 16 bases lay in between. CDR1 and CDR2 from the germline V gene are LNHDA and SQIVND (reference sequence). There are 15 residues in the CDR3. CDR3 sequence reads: CASSMHDGTGYGYTF. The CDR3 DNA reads TGTGCCAGTAGTATGCATGATGGGACGGGGTATGGCTACACCTTC. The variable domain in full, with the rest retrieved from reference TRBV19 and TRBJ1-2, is DGGITQSPKYLFRKEGQNVTLSCEQNLNHDAMYWYRQDPGQGLRLIYYSQIVNDFQKGDIAEGYSVSREKKESFPLTVTSAQKNPTAFYLCASSMHDGTGYGYTFGSGTRLTVV.

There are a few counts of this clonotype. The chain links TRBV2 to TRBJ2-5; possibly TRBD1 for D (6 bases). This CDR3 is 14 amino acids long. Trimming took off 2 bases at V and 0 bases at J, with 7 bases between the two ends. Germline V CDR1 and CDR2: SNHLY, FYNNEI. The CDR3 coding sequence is TGTGCCAGCAGTGAAAACAGGGACCAAGAGACCCAGTACTTC. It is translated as CASSENRDQETQYF.

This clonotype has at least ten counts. CDR3 residues: CSARESGASSYEQYF. Written as DNA, the CDR3 is TGCAGTGCTAGAGAGAGCGGGGCGAGCTCCTACGAGCAGTACTTC. The V gene is TRBV20-1, the J gene TRBJ2-7; 7 nucleotides align to TRBD2. Looked up from germline, CDR1 is DFQATT and CDR2 is SNEGSKA (reference sequence). The CDR3 has 15 residues. Trimming removed 0 bases from V and 0 bases from J; junction bases left unmatched: 5.

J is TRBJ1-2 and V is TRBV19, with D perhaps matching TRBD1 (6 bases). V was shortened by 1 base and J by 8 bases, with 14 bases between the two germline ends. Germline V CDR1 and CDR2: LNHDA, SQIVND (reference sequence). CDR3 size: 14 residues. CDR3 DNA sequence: TGTGCCAGTAGTATAGCCATGGGGGCGAAAGGCTACACCTTC. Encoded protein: CASSIAMGAKGYTF.

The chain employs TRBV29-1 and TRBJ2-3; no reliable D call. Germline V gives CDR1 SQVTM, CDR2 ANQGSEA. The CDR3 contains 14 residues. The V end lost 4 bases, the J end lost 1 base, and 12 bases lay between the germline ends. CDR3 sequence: CSVVGQLRTDTQYF. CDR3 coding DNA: TGCAGCGTTGTAGGCCAGTTACGCACAGATACGCAGTATTTT.

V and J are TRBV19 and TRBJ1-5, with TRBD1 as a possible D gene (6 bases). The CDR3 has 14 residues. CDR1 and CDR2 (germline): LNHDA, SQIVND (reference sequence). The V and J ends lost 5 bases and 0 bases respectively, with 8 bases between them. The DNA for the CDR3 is TGTGCCAGTAGTCGACAGGATAGCAATCAGCCCCAGCATTTT. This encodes CASSRQDSNQPQHF.